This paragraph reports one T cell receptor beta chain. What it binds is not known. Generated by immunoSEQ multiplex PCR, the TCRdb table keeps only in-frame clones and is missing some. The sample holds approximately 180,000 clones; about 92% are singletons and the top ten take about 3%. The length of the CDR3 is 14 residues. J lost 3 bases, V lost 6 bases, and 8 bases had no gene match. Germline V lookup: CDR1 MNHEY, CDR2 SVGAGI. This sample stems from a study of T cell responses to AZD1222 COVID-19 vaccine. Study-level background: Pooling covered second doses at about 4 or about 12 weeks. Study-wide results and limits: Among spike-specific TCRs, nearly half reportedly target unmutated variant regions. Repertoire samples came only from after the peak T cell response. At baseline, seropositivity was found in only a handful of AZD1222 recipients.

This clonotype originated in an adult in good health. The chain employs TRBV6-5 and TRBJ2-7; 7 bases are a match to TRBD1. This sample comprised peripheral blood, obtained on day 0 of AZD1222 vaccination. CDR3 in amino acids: CASRIPGQHYEQYF. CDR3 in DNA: TGTGCCAGCAGGATACCGGGACAGCACTACGAGCAGTACTTC.